This T cell receptor (beta chain) stems from a study of sequential checkpoint blockade in melanoma. Repertoires were generated with immunoSEQ multiplex PCR, while TCRdb's copy carries only in-frame clones and drops some. The sample has around 12,000 clones; around 75% are singletons. The CDR3 is 14 residues long. Germline V lookup: CDR1 LNHDA, CDR2 SQIVND (reference sequence). The V end lost 5 bases, the J end lost 0 bases, and 10 bases lay between the germline ends. Treatment given: randomized to nivolumab then ipilimumab (arm A) or the reverse (arm B). Live CD3+CD8+ CD19− CD56− cells were sorted from PBMCs.

This rearrangement joins TRBV19 to TRBJ1-2; D is unresolved. The starting material was CD8+ T cells sorted from blood (inferred from file names), obtained from a patient given nivolumab and ipilimumab in sequence. The clonotype was recovered from a human donor with melanoma. The CDR3, as DNA: TGTGCCAGTAGTTTTACGCAGTCTAACTATGGCTACACCTTC. It is translated as CASSFTQSNYGYTF.